The following is a TCR beta chain sequence with its context. The record originates from a study of blood T cell repertoires in COVID-19. As for the study in general: The United States, Italy and Spain supplied acute and convalescent COVID-19 samples. PBMCs, B-cell-depleted T cells, or T cells provided the cDNA or gDNA that made up the material.

Authors' data handling: Reference gene primer amplification yielded estimated nucleated cell counts. Libraries were prepared by immunoSEQ multiplex PCR; TCRdb keeps only in-frame clonotypes and omits some of them. V and J calls and clone size are those listed in that table; D and trimming were worked out from the DNA. The sample lists roughly 250,000 clones; approximately 81% were seen once. This clonotype was obtained from a woman aged 60-75 years with active or convalescent COVID-19. Sequencing input: peripheral blood.

CDR3: CASSQDMLGTAETQYF. CDR3 nucleotide sequence: TGCGCCAGCAGCCAAGACATGCTCGGGACAGCCGAGACCCAGTACTTC. This rearrangement joins TRBV4-3 to TRBJ2-5; 7 nucleotides agree with TRBD1. V gave up 0 bases and J gave up 5 bases; unmatched junction bases: 9. This CDR3 is 16 amino acids long. CDR1 is LGHNA and CDR2 is YSLEER in the germline V gene.